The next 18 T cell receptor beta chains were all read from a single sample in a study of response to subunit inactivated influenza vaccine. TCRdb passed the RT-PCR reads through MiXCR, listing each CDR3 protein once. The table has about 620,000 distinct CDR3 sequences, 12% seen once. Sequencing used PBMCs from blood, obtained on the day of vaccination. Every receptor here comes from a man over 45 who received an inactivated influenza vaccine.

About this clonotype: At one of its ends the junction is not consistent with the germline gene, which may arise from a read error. The CDR3 DNA follows: TGCAATGCTAGGGGGATCGCAGATACGCAGTATTTT. It specifies CNARGIADTQYF. The J gene is TRBJ2-3, the V gene TRBV20-1; D might be TRBD1 (6 bases). Germline V gene data show CDR1 as DFQATT and CDR2 as SNEGSKA (reference sequence). CDR3 length equals 12 residues.

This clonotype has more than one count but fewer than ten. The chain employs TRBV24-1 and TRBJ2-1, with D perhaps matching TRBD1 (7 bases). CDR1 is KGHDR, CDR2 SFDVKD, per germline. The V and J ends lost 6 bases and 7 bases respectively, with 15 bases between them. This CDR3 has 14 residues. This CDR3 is CATSKGGRGNEQFF. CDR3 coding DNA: TGTGCCACCAGTAAAGGGGGCCGGGGGAATGAGCAGTTCTTC.

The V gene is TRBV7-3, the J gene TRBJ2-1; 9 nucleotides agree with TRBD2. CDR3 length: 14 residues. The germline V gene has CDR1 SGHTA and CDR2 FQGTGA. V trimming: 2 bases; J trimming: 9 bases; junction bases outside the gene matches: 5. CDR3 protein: CASSLSTAGGEQFF. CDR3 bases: TGTGCCAGCAGCTTATCTACAGCGGGAGGTGAGCAGTTCTTC.

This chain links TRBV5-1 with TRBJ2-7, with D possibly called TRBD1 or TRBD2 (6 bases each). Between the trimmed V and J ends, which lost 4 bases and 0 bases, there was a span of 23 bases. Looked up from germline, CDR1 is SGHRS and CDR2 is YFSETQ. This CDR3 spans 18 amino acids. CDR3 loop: CASSKGGGPLLNSYEQYF. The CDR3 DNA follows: TGCGCCAGCAGCAAGGGGGGTGGGCCCCTATTGAACTCCTACGAGCAGTACTTC.

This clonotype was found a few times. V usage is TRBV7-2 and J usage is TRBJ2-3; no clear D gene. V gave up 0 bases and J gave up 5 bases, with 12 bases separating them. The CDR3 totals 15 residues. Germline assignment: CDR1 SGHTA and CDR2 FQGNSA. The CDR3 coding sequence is TGTGCCAGCAGCTTAGCGGGTGGGTTTGGAGATACGCAGTATTTT. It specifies CASSLAGGFGDTQYF.

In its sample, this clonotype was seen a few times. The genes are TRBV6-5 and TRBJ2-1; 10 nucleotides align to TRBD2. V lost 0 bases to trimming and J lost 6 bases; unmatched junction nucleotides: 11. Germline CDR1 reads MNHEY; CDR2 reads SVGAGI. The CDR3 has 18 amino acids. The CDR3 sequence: CASSYSASGGPLSNEQFF. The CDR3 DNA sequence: TGTGCCAGCAGTTACTCGGCTAGCGGGGGCCCTTTAAGCAATGAGCAGTTCTTC.

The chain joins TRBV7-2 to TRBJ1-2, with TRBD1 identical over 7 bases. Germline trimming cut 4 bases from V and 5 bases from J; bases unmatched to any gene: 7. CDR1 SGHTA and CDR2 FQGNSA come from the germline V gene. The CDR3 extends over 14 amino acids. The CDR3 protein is CASSSGTAAYGYTF. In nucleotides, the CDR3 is TGTGCCAGCAGCTCAGGGACAGCAGCTTATGGCTACACCTTC. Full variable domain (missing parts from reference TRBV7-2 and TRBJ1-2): GAGVSQSPSNKVTEKGKDVELRCDPISGHTALYWYRQSLGQGLEFLIYFQGNSAPDKSGLPSDRFSAERTGGSVSTLTIQRTQQEDSAVYLCASSSGTAAYGYTFGSGTRLTVV.

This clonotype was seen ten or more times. The chain's CDR3 is CSADPGLAKTDTQYF. CDR3 in DNA: TGCAGTGCGGATCCGGGACTAGCAAAGACAGATACGCAGTATTTT. The V and J genes are TRBV20-1 and TRBJ2-3, with 9 bases identical to TRBD2. This CDR3 contains 15 residues. In germline, CDR1 is DFQATT, CDR2 SNEGSKA (reference sequence). V gave up 6 bases and J gave up 3 bases; unmatched junction bases: 10.

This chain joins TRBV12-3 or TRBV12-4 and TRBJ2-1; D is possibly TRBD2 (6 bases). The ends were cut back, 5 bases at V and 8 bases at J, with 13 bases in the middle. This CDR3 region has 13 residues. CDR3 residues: CASSVRGRYEQFF. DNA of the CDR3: TGTGCCAGCAGTGTAAGAGGGAGGTATGAGCAGTTCTTC.

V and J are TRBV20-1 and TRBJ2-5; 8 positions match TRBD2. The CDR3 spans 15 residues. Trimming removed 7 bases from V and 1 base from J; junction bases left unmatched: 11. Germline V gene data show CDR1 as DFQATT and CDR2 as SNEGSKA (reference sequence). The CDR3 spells CSGVAGLRAQETQYF. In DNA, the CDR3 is TGCAGTGGGGTAGCGGGGTTACGCGCCCAAGAGACCCAGTACTTC.

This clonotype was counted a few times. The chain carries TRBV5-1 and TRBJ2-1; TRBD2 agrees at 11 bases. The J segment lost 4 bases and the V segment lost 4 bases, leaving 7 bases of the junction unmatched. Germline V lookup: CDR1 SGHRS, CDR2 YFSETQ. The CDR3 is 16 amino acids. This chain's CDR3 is CASSPIAGGPYNEQFF. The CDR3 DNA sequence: TGCGCCAGCAGCCCTATAGCGGGAGGGCCGTACAATGAGCAGTTCTTC.

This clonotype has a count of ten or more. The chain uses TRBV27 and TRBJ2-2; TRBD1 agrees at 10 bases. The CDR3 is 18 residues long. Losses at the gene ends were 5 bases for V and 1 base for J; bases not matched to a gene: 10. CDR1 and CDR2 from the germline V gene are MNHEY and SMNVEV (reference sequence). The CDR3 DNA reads TGTGCCAGCAGTACCGGGACAGGGGCAAATTGGAACACCGGGGAGCTGTTTTTT. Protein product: CASSTGTGANWNTGELFF.

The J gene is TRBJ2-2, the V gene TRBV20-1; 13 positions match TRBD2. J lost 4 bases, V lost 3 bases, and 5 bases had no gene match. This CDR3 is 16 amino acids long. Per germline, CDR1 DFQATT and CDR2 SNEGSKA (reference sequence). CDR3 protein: CSARRTSGRGTGELFF. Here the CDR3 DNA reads TGCAGTGCTAGGAGGACTAGCGGGAGAGGCACCGGGGAGCTGTTTTTT.

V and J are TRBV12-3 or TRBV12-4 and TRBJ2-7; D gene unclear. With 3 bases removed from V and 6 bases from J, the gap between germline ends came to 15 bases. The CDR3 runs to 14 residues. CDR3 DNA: TGTGCCAGCAGTTTTGGGGTAGGGCGGAGCGAGCAGTACTTC. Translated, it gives CASSFGVGRSEQYF.

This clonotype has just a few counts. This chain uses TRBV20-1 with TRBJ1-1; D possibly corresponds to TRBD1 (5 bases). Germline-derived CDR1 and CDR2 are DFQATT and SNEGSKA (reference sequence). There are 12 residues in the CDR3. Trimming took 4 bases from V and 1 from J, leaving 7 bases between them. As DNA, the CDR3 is TGCAGTGCTACCAGGGCGAACACTGAAGCTTTCTTT. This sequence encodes CSATRANTEAFF.

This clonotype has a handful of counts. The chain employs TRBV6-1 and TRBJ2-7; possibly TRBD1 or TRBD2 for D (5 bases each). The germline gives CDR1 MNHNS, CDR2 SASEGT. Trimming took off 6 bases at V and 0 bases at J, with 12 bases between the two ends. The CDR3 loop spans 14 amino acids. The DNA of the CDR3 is TGTGCCAGCAGAACCGAGGGGAGCTCCTACGAGCAGTACTTC. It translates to CASRTEGSSYEQYF.

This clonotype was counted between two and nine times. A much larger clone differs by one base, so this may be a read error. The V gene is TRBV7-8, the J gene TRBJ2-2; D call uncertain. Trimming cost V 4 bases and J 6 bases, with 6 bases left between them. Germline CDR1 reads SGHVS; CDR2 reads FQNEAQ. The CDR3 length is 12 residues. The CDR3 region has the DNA TGTGCCAGCAGCTCCTACGCCGGGGAGCTGTTTTTT. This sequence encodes CASSSYAGELFF.

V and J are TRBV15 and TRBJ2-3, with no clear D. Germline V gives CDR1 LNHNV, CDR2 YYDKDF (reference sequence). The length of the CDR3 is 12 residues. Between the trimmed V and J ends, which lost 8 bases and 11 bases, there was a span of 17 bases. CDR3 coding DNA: TGTGCCACCTCGGTGGGTGCGAGGAAGCAGTATTTT. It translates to CATSVGARKQYF.